This T cell receptor (beta chain) was obtained from a study of shared clonotypes between healthy human individuals. Points from the study as a whole: It was observed that approximately 5% of naive CD4 clonotypes were shared across a handful of donors.

Of note for this clone: Its specificity is not known.

In the source study's methods: Because ImmunoSEQ provided only junction sequences with no quality scores, the filtering differed. The repertoire was sequenced with immunoSEQ multiplex PCR; TCRdb's copy has only in-frame clones and lacks some. That table gives V, J and clone size, and the DNA gave D and trimming. The sample lists millions of clones, around nine tenths seen once, with 0.14% in the top ten. The CDR3 has 15 residues. V shed 0 bases and J shed 4 bases, with 12 bases lying between them. CDR1 is SGHVS, CDR2 FQNEAQ, per germline. This chain joins TRBV7-8 and TRBJ1-1; tentatively, D is TRBD1 (5 bases). The receptor was isolated from a man aged 18 to 30 in good health. Material: naive CD4+ T cells sorted from blood. Subset meaning: CD45RA+ positively selected. Written as DNA, the CDR3 is TGTGCCAGCAGCTTAGCGGTTGGGGCCGGCACTGAAGCTTTCTTT. Translating it yields CASSLAVGAGTEAFF.